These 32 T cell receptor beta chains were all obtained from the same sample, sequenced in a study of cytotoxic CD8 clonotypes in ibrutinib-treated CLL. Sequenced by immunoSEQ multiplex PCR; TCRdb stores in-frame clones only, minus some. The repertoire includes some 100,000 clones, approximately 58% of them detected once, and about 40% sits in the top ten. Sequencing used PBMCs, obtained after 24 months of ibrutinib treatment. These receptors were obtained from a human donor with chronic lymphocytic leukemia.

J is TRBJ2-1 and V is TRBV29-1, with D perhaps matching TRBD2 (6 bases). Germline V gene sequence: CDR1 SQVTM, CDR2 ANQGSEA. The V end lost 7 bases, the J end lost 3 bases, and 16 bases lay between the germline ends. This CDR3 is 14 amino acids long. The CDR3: CSARGAGIYNEQFF. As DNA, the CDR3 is TGCAGCGCCCGCGGAGCGGGTATCTACAATGAGCAGTTCTTC.

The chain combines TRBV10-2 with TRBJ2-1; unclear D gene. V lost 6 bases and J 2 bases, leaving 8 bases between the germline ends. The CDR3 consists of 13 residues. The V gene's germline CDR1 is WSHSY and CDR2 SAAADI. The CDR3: CASRPPAYNEQFF. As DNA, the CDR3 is TGCGCCAGCAGGCCCCCGGCCTACAATGAGCAGTTCTTC.

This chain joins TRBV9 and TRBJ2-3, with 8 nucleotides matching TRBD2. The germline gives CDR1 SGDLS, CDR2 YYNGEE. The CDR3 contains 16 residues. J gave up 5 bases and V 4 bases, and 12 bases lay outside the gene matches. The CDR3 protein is CASSTRGSGVEDTQYF. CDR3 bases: TGTGCCAGCAGCACCCGTGGTAGCGGGGTAGAAGATACGCAGTATTTT.

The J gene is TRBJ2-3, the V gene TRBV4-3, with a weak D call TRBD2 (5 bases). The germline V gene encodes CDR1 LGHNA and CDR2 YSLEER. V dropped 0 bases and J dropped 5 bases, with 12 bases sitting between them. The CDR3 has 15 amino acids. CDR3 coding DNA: TGCGCCAGCAGCCAAGAATACGGGGATGGAGATACGCAGTATTTT. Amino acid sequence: CASSQEYGDGDTQYF.

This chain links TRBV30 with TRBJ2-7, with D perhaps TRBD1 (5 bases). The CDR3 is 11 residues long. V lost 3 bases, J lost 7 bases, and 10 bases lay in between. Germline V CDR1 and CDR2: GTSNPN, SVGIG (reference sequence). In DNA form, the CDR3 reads TGTGCCTGGAGACAGGCCTCGGAGCAGTACTTC. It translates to CAWRQASEQYF. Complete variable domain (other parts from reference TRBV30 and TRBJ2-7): SQTIHQWPATLVQPVGSPLSLECTVEGTSNPNLYWYRQAAGRGLQLLFYSVGIGQISSEVPQNLSASRPQDRQFILSSKKLLLSDSGFYLCAWRQASEQYFGPGTRLTVT.

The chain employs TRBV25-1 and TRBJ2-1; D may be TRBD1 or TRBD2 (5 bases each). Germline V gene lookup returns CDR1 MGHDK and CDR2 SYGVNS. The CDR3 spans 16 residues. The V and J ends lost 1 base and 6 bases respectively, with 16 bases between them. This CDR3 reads CASSELGSAGSNEQFF. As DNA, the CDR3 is TGTGCCAGCAGTGAATTGGGATCAGCAGGGAGCAATGAGCAGTTCTTC.

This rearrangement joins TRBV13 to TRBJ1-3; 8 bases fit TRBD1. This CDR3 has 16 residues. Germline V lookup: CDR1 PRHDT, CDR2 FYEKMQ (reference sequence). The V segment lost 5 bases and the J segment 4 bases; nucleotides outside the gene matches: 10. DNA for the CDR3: TGTGCCAGCAGCCCCGACAGGGGAGTAAAAGGAAACACCATATATTTT. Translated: CASSPDRGVKGNTIYF.

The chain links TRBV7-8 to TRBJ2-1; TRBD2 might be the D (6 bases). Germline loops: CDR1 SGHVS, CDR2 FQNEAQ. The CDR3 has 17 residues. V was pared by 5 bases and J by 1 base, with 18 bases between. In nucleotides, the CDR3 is TGTGCCAGCAGCCTAAGGGATAGCGGTTTTTCCTACAATGAGCAGTTCTTC. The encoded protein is CASSLRDSGFSYNEQFF.

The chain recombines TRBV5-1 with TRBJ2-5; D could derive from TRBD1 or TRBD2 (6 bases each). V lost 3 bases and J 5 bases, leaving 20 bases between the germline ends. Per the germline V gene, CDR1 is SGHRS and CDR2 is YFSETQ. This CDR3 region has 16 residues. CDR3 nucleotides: TGCGCCAGCAGCTGGGATACGGGGGCGTACGCGGAGACCCAGTACTTC. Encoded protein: CASSWDTGAYAETQYF.

The CDR3 sequence is CASSPPGVLATNEKLFF. CDR3 nucleotides: TGTGCCAGCTCACCACCGGGAGTCCTCGCAACTAATGAAAAACTGTTTTTT. The chain joins TRBV18 to TRBJ1-4; D uncertain. Per germline, CDR1 KGHSH and CDR2 LQKENI. Trimming pared 0 bases from V and 0 bases from J, leaving 11 bases between. This CDR3 contains 17 residues.

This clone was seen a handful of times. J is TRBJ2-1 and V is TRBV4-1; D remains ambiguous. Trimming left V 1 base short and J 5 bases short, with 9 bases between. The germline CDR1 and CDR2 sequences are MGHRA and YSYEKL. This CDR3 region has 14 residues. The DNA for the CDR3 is TGCGCCAGCAGCCAAGGGGTCAACAACAATGAGCAGTTCTTC. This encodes CASSQGVNNNEQFF.

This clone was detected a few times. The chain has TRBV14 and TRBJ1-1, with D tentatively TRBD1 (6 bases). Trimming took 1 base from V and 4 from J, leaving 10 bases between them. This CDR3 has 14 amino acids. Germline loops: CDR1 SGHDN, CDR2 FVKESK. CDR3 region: CASSQVGQFTEAFF. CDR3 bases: TGTGCCAGCAGCCAAGTGGGACAATTCACTGAAGCTTTCTTT.

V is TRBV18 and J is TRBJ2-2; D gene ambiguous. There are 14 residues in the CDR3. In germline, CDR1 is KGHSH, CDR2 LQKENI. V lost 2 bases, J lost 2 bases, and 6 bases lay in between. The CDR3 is CASSPEGNTGELFF. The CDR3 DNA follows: TGTGCCAGCTCACCAGAAGGAAACACCGGGGAGCTGTTTTTT.

The CDR3 DNA reads as TGTGCCAGCAGGACAGGGGGAGTGTCAGATACGCAGTATTTT. Its protein product is CASRTGGVSDTQYF. The chain recombines TRBV6-5 with TRBJ2-3, with 9 bases that match TRBD1. V lost 6 bases, J lost 4 bases, and 5 bases stayed unmatched. Germline V gene data show CDR1 as MNHEY and CDR2 as SVGAGI. This CDR3 region has 14 residues.

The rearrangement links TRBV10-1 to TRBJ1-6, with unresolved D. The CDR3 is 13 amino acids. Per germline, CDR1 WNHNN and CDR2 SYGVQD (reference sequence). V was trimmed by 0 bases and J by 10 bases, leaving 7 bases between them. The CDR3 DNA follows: TGCGCCAGCAGTGAGTCGAGAGAATCACCCCTCCACTTT. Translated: CASSESRESPLHF.

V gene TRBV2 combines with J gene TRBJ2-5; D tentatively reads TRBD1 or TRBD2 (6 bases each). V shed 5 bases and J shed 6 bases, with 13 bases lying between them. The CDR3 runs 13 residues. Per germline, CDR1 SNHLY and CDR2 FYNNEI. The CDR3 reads CASSPRGEQTQYF. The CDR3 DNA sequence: TGTGCCAGCAGTCCAAGGGGGGAACAGACCCAGTACTTC.

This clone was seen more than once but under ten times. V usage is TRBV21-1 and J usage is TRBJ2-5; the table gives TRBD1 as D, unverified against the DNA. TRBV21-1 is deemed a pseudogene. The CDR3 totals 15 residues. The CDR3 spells CASSKGGRDYVTQYF. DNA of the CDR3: TGTGCCAGCAGCAAAGGCGGCAGGGATTATGTGACCCAGTACTTC.

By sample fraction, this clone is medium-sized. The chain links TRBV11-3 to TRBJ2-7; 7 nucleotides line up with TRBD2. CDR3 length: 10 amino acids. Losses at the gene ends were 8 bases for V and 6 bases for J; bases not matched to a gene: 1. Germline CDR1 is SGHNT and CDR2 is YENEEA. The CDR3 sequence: CASGGGEQYF. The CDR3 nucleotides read TGTGCCAGCGGGGGGGGCGAGCAGTACTTC.

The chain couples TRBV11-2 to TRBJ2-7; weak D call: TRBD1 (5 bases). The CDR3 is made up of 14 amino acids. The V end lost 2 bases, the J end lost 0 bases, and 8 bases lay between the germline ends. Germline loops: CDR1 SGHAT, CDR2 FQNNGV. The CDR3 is CASSLHRLSYEQYF. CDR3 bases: TGTGCCAGCAGCTTACACAGGCTCTCCTACGAGCAGTACTTC.

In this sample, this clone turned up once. DNA of the CDR3: TGCAGCGTTGCCGTTCTGGGGGACAATGAGCAGTTCTTC. Residues: CSVAVLGDNEQFF. The J gene is TRBJ2-1, the V gene TRBV29-1, with D perhaps being TRBD1 or TRBD2 (5 bases each). CDR1 and CDR2 (germline): SQVTM, ANQGSEA. The ends were cut back, 4 bases at V and 5 bases at J, with 12 bases in the middle. This CDR3 is 13 amino acids long.

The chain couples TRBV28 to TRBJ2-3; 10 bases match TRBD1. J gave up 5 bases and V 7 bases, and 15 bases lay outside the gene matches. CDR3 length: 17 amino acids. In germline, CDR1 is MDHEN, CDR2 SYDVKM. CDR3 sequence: CASTLRWTGGGGDTQYF. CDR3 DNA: TGTGCCAGCACCTTAAGGTGGACAGGGGGTGGTGGAGATACGCAGTATTTT.

In DNA form, the CDR3 reads TGTGCCAGCTCACTCCCGGGGGCGGAGACCCAGTACTTC. Its translation: CASSLPGAETQYF. The chain links TRBV18 to TRBJ2-5; D is perhaps TRBD1 or TRBD2 (6 bases each). Germline V gene sequence: CDR1 KGHSH, CDR2 LQKENI. Trimming cost V 4 bases and J 5 bases, with 11 bases left between them. The CDR3 is 13 amino acids. Combining the CDR3 with reference TRBV18 and TRBJ2-5 gives the whole variable domain NAGVMQNPRHLVRRRGQEARLRCSPMKGHSHVYWYRQLPEEGLKFMVYLQKENIIDESGMPKERFSAEFPKEGPSILRIQQVVRGDSAAYFCASSLPGAETQYFGPGTRLLVL.

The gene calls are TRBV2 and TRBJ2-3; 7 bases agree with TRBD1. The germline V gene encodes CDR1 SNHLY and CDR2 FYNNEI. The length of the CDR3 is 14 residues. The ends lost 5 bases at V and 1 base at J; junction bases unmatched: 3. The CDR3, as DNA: TGTGCCAGCAGTAGACAGGGTGGCACAGATACGCAGTATTTT. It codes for CASSRQGGTDTQYF.

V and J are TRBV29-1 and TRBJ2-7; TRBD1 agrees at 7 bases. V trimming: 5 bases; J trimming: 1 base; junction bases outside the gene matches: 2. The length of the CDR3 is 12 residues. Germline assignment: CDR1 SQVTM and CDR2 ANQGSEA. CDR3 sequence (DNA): TGCAGCGTTAGGGGACAGTCCTACGAGCAGTACTTC. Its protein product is CSVRGQSYEQYF.

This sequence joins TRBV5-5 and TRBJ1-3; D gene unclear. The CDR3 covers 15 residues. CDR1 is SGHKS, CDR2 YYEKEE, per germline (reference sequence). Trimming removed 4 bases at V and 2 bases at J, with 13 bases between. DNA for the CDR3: TGTGCCAGCAGCCAGTTGGGTTGGGCTGGAAACACCATATATTTT. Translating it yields CASSQLGWAGNTIYF.

This CDR3 is CATSTKGDQPQHF. The CDR3 DNA reads as TGTGCCACCAGCACGAAAGGGGATCAGCCCCAGCATTTT. V and J are TRBV15 and TRBJ1-5; tentative D call: TRBD1 (5 bases). The CDR3 has 13 amino acids. Per the germline V gene, CDR1 is LNHNV and CDR2 is YYDKDF (reference sequence). Trimming pared 4 bases from V and 5 bases from J, leaving 9 bases between.

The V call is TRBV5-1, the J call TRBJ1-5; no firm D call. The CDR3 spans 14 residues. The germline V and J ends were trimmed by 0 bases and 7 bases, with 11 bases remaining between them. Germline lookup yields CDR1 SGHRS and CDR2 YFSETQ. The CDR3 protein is CASSLESPGQPQHF. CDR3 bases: TGCGCCAGCAGCTTGGAGTCACCGGGGCAGCCCCAGCATTTT.

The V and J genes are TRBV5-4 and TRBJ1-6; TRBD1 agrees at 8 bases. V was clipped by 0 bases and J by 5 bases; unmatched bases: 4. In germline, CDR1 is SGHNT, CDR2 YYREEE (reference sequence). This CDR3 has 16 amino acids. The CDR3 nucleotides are TGTGCCAGCAGCTTGGCAGGACAGGGAGATAATTCACCCCTCCACTTT. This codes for CASSLAGQGDNSPLHF.

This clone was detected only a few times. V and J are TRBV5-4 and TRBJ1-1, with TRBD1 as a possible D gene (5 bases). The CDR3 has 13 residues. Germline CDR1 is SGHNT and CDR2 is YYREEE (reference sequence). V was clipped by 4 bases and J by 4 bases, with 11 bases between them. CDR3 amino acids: CASSTDGGTEAFF. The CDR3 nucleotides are TGTGCCAGCAGCACCGACGGGGGCACTGAAGCTTTCTTT.

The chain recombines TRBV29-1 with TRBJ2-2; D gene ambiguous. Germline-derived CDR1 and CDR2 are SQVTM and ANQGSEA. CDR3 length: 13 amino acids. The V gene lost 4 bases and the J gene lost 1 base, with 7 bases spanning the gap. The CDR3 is CSVVQVNTGELFF. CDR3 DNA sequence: TGCAGCGTTGTGCAGGTGAACACCGGGGAGCTGTTTTTT.

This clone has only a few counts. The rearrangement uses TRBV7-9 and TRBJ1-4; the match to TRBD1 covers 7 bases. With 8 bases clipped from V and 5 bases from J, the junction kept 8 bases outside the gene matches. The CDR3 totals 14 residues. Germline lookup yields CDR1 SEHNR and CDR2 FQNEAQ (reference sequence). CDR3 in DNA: TGTGCCAGCGCCGAGACAGGGACCAATGAAAAACTGTTTTTT. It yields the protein CASAETGTNEKLFF. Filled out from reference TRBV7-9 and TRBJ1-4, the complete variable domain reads DTGVSQNPRHKITKRGQNVTFRCDPISEHNRLYWYRQTLGQGPEFLTYFQNEAQLEKSRLLSDRFSAERPKGSFSTLEIQRTEQGDSAMYLCASAETGTNEKLFFGSGTQLSVL.

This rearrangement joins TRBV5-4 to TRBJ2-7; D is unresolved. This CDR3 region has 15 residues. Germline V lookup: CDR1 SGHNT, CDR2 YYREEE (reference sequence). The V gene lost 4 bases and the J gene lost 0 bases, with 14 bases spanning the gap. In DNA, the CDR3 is TGTGCCAGCAGCCCGGGTCCGACACCCTCCTACGAGCAGTACTTC. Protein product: CASSPGPTPSYEQYF.